Given below is one TCR beta chain in context. The CDR3 runs to 15 residues. V dropped 2 bases and J dropped 4 bases, with 12 bases sitting between them. Germline lookup yields CDR1 MNHEY and CDR2 SVGEGT. The record originates from a study of T-cell reconstitution after alpha-beta-depleted transplantation in children. Unique molecular identifiers were built into the TCRbeta library. TCRdb recomputed calls from the PCR reads with MiXCR, one row per CDR3 protein. In the table there are approximately 1,000,000 distinct CDR3 sequences, roughly 31% of which are singletons. The sample in question was PBMCs, mostly from graft donor cells, obtained 360 days after TCRalphabeta/CD19-depleted stem cell transplant. The receptor comes from a boy under two years old who had a stem cell transplant for SCID, so the T cells may come from the graft donor. This chain links TRBV6-2 or TRBV6-3 with TRBJ2-1; no definite D call. CDR3 nucleotide sequence: TGTGCCAGCAGTTACCGGAGCACTTCATACAATGAGCAGTTCTTC. Protein sequence: CASSYRSTSYNEQFF.